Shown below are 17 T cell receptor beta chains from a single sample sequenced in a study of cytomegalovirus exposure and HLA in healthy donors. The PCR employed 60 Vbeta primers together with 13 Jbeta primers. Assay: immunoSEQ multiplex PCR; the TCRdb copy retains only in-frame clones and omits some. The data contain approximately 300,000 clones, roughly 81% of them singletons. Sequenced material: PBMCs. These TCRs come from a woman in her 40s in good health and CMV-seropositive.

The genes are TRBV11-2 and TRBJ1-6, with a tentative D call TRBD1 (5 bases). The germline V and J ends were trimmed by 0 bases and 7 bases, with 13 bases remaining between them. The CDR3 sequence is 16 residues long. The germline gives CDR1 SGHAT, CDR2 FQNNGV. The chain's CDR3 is CASSLDSPGGNSPLHF. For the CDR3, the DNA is TGTGCCAGCAGCTTAGATAGCCCGGGGGGGAATTCACCCCTCCACTTT.

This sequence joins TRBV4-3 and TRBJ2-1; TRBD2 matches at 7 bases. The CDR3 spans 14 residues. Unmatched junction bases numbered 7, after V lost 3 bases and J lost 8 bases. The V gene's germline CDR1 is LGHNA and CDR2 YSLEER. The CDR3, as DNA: TGCGCCAGCAGCCACCCGCGGGAGAGCGATGAGCAGTTCTTC. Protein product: CASSHPRESDEQFF.

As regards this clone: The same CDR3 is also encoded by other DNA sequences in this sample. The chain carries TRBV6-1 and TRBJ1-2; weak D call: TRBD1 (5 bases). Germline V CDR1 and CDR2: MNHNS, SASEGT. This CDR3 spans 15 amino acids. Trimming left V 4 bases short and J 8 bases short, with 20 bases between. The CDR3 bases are TGTGCCAGCAGTGGGTCGAGGATCGGGGGAGGAGGCTACACCTTC. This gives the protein CASSGSRIGGGGYTF.

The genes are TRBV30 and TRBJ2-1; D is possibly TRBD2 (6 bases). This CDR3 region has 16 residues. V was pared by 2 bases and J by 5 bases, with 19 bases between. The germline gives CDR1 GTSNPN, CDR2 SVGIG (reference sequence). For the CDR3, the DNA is TGTGCCTGGAGTATTGGGTGGACTACCAAGCACAATGAGCAGTTCTTC. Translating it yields CAWSIGWTTKHNEQFF. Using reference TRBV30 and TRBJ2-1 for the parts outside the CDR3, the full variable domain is SQTIHQWPATLVQPVGSPLSLECTVEGTSNPNLYWYRQAAGRGLQLLFYSVGIGQISSEVPQNLSASRPQDRQFILSSKKLLLSDSGFYLCAWSIGWTTKHNEQFFGPGTRLTVL.

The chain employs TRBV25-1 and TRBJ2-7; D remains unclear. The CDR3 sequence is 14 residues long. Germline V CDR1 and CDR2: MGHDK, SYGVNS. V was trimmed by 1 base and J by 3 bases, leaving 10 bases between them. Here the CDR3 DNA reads TGTGCCAGCAGTGAATCGGTGAGCGTCTACGAGCAGTACTTC. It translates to CASSESVSVYEQYF.

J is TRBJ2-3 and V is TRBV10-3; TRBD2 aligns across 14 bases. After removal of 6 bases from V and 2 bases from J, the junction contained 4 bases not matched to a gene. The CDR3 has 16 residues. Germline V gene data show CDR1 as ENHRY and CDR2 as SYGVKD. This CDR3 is CAIRPGLAGATDTQYF. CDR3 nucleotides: TGTGCCATCAGGCCGGGACTAGCGGGAGCCACAGATACGCAGTATTTT.

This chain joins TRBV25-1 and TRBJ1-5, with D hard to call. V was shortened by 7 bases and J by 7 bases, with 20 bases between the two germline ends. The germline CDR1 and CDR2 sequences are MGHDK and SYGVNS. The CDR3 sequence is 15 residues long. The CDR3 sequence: CASNDGKGGGQPQHF. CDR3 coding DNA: TGTGCCAGCAATGATGGTAAAGGCGGAGGACAGCCCCAGCATTTT.

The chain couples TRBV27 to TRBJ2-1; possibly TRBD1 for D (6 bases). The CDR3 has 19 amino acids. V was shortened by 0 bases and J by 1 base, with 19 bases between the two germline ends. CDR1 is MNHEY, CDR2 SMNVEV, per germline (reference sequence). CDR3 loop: CASSLSEKIQGMSYNEQFF. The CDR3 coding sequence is TGTGCCAGCAGTTTATCGGAAAAAATACAGGGTATGTCCTACAATGAGCAGTTCTTC.

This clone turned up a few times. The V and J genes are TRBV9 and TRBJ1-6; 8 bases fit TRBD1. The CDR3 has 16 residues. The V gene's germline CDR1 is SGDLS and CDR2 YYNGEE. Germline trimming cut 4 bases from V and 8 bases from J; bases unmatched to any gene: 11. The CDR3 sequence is CASSTESGGRYSPLHF. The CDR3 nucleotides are TGTGCCAGCAGCACGGAATCAGGGGGCCGTTATTCACCCCTCCACTTT.

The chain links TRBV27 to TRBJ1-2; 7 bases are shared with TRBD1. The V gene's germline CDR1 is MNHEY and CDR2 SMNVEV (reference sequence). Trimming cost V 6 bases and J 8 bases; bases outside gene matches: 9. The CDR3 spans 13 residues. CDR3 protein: CASSPWQGGGYTF. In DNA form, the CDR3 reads TGTGCCAGCAGCCCTTGGCAGGGGGGCGGCTACACCTTC.

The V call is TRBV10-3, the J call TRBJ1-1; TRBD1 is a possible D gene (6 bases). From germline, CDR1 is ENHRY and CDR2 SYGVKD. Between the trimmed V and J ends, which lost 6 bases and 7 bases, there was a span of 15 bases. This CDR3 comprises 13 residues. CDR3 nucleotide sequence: TGTGCCATCAGGGACTTTACAGGGAATGAAGCTTTCTTT. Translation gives CAIRDFTGNEAFF.

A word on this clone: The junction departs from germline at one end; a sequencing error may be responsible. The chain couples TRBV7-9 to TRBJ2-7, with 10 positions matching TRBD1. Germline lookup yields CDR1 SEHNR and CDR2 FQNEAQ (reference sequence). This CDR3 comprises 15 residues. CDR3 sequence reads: CSSSFKGQGVDEQYF. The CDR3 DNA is TGTTCCAGCAGCTTCAAAGGACAGGGGGTTGACGAGCAGTACTTC.

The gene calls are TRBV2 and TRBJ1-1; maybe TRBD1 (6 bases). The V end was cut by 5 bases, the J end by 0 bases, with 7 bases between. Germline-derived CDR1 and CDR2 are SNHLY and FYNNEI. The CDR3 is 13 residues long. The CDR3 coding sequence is TGTGCCAGCAGTCAGGGGATGAACACTGAAGCTTTCTTT. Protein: CASSQGMNTEAFF. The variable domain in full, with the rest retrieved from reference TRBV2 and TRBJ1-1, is EPEVTQTPSHQVTQMGQEVILRCVPISNHLYFYWYRQILGQKVEFLVSFYNNEISEKSEIFDDQFSVERPDGSNFTLKIRSTKLEDSAMYFCASSQGMNTEAFFGQGTRLTVV.

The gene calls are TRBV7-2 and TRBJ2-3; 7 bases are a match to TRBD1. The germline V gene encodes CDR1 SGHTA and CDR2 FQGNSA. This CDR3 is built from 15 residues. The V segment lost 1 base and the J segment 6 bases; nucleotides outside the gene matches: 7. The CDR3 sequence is CASSLEGQSSDTQYF. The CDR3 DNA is TGTGCCAGCAGCTTAGAGGGACAGTCGTCGGATACGCAGTATTTT.

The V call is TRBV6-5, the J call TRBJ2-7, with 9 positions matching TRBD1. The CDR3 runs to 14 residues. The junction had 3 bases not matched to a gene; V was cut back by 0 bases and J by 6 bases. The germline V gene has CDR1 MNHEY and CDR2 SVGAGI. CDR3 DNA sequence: TGTGCCAGCAGTTACTCGGGACAGGGCTTCGAGCAGTACTTC. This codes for CASSYSGQGFEQYF.

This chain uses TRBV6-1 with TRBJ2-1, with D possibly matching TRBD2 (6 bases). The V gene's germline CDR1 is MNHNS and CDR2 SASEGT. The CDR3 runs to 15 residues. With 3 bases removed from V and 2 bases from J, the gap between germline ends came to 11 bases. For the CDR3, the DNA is TGTGCCAGCAGTGATGCGGGGACCACCTACAATGAGCAGTTCTTC. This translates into CASSDAGTTYNEQFF.

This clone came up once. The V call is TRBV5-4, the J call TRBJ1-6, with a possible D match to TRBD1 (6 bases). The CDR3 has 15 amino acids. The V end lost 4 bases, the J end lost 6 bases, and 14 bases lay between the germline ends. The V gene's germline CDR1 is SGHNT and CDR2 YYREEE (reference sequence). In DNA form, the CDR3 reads TGTGCCAGCAGCCCCGAGACAGGCCGTAATTCACCCCTCCACTTT. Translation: CASSPETGRNSPLHF.